Following are 27 T cell receptor beta chains from one sample sequenced in a study of post-analysis software for immune sequencing data. Whole-study results and caveats: Patients carried several TRBV segments more frequently than controls did, and TRBV5-6, TRBV5-1 and TRBV20-1 were among them.

These TCRs' antigens remain unknown. TCR beta cDNA libraries had unique molecular identifiers. TCRdb re-called the PCR reads through MiXCR, storing one row per CDR3 protein. The sample records roughly 800,000 distinct CDR3 sequences, under 70% being singletons. The sample comprised blood. Receptor source: a girl aged 5-17 years with multiple sclerosis.

This clonotype was seen more than once but under ten times. The chain joins TRBV11-2 to TRBJ1-2, with D possibly being TRBD1 (6 bases). V shed 4 bases and J shed 7 bases, with 16 bases lying between them. There are 14 residues in the CDR3. Germline values: CDR1 SGHAT, CDR2 FQNNGV. The CDR3 spells CASSSPRGGGGYTF. The CDR3 DNA reads TGTGCCAGCAGCTCGCCGAGGGGGGGAGGTGGCTACACCTTC.

This CDR3 is CASVKVRDTEAFF. The CDR3 DNA is TGTGCCAGCGTAAAGGTCAGGGACACTGAAGCTTTCTTT. The rearrangement joins TRBV7-9 to TRBJ1-1, with D tentatively TRBD1 (5 bases). Trimming removed 8 bases from V and 3 bases from J, with 13 bases in between. Germline loops: CDR1 SEHNR, CDR2 FQNEAQ (reference sequence). The CDR3 contains 13 residues.

The J gene is TRBJ2-3, the V gene TRBV28, with 12 bases lining up with TRBD2. From germline, CDR1 is MDHEN and CDR2 SYDVKM. The V segment lost 5 bases and the J segment 0 bases; nucleotides outside the gene matches: 9. The CDR3 loop spans 18 amino acids. CDR3 bases: TGTGCCAGCAGTGCGACACTAGCGGGGGGCATTAGCACAGATACGCAGTATTTT. This encodes CASSATLAGGISTDTQYF.

V usage is TRBV29-1 and J usage is TRBJ2-3, with D perhaps matching TRBD1 (6 bases). Germline V gene lookup returns CDR1 SQVTM and CDR2 ANQGSEA. Trimming pared 4 bases from V and 4 bases from J, leaving 18 bases between. The CDR3 loop spans 15 amino acids. The CDR3 reads CSVGIQGLPSDTQYF. CDR3 DNA sequence: TGCAGCGTTGGAATACAGGGCCTCCCGTCAGATACGCAGTATTTT.

This chain connects TRBV20-1 to TRBJ2-1, with a weak D call TRBD1 (7 bases). The germline V gene has CDR1 DFQATT and CDR2 SNEGSKA (reference sequence). CDR3 length equals 17 residues. V lost 6 bases, J lost 0 bases, and 21 bases lay in between. CDR3 bases: TGCAGTGCCCGTCACCGGGAGACAGGGAGCTCCTACAATGAGCAGTTCTTC. Its protein is CSARHRETGSSYNEQFF.

The rearrangement uses TRBV20-1 and TRBJ1-4; 7 nucleotides align to TRBD1. V dropped 6 bases and J dropped 4; count of bases not matched to a gene: 11. This CDR3 is built from 15 residues. The V gene's germline CDR1 is DFQATT and CDR2 SNEGSKA (reference sequence). For the CDR3, the DNA is TGCAGTGCCGGCTTCCGACAGGGAATTAATGAAAAACTGTTTTTT. This sequence encodes CSAGFRQGINEKLFF.

V and J are TRBV20-1 and TRBJ1-2, with 7 positions matching TRBD1. CDR1 is DFQATT, CDR2 SNEGSKA, per germline (reference sequence). CDR3 length: 15 residues. With V trimmed by 1 base and J by 5 bases, 10 bases remained unmatched. The CDR3 DNA reads TGCAGTGCTAGAGGAAACCGGGACAGAGGATATGGCTACACCTTC. Protein: CSARGNRDRGYGYTF.

The V call is TRBV7-9, the J call TRBJ1-2; D is uncertain. Germline-derived CDR1 and CDR2 are SEHNR and FQNEAQ (reference sequence). Deletions cut 5 bases from V and 3 bases from J, with 16 bases between. CDR3 length: 15 amino acids. The CDR3 sequence: CASSPGRGPDYGYTF. The CDR3 DNA sequence: TGTGCCAGCAGCCCTGGGCGGGGTCCAGACTATGGCTACACCTTC.

This clonotype appeared once. The chain is built from TRBV20-1 and TRBJ1-5; weak D call: TRBD1 (5 bases). V dropped 6 bases and J dropped 6 bases, with 21 bases sitting between them. The CDR3 is 15 residues long. Germline lookup yields CDR1 DFQATT and CDR2 SNEGSKA (reference sequence). The CDR3 DNA sequence: TGCAGTGCCCACGTGAACCAGGGAATCCGTCAGCCCCAGCATTTT. Translated: CSAHVNQGIRQPQHF.

A few counts support this clonotype. The V gene is TRBV20-1, the J gene TRBJ2-7; 11 nucleotides line up with TRBD2. Germline lookup yields CDR1 DFQATT and CDR2 SNEGSKA (reference sequence). Losses at the gene ends were 7 bases for V and 1 base for J; bases not matched to a gene: 6. The CDR3 is made up of 14 amino acids. The CDR3 nucleotides are TGCAGTGGGGCTAGCGGGGGGCGATCCTACGAGCAGTACTTC. It translates to CSGASGGRSYEQYF.

The chain carries TRBV29-1 and TRBJ1-5; D not certain. The tail of the sequence fits TRBJ2-3 better, so the J call may be wrong. This CDR3 spans 12 amino acids. CDR1 and CDR2 from the germline V gene are SQVTM and ANQGSEA. For the CDR3, the DNA is TGCAGCGCAATATCGGGCAATCAGCCCCAGTATTTT. It is translated as CSAISGNQPQYF.

This clonotype was picked up a small number of times. The rearrangement links TRBV29-1 to TRBJ2-4; 7 nucleotides line up with TRBD2. The germline CDR1 and CDR2 sequences are SQVTM and ANQGSEA. The V segment lost 0 bases and the J segment 13 bases; nucleotides outside the gene matches: 12. This CDR3 contains 14 residues. CDR3 DNA sequence: TGCAGCGTTGAAGATCCCGAGGGACGGCGGGAGCAGTACTTC. It yields the protein CSVEDPEGRREQYF. Looking up the rest from reference TRBV29-1 and TRBJ2-4 gives the full variable domain: SAVISQKPSRDICQRGTSLTIQCQVDSQVTMMFWYRQQPGQSLTLIATANQGSEATYESGFVIDKFPISRPNLTFSTLTVSNMSPEDSSIYLCSVEDPEGRREQYFGAGTRLSVL.

The chain carries TRBV12-5 and TRBJ2-1, with D perhaps assigned TRBD1 or TRBD2 (6 bases each). The ends were cut back, 5 bases at V and 3 bases at J, with 14 bases in the middle. The CDR3 loop spans 15 amino acids. CDR1 LGHNT and CDR2 FRNRAP come from the germline V gene. CDR3 sequence (DNA): TGTGCTAGTGGTCTGAGGGGGGTAAACTACAATGAGCAGTTCTTC. Translating gives CASGLRGVNYNEQFF.

This clonotype was counted ten times or more. The chain couples TRBV6-5 to TRBJ2-7; D is undetermined. The CDR3 runs 15 residues. Trimming took off 6 bases at V and 7 bases at J, with 22 bases between the two ends. The germline V gene encodes CDR1 MNHEY and CDR2 SVGAGI. CDR3 nucleotide sequence: TGTGCCAGCAGCACGCAGCCCGGGCTCACGTGGGAGCAGTACTTC. Translation gives CASSTQPGLTWEQYF.

The V gene is TRBV29-1, the J gene TRBJ2-5; 8 bases align to TRBD2. The CDR3 length is 14 residues. Germline trimming cut 2 bases from V and 5 bases from J; bases unmatched to any gene: 7. The germline V gene encodes CDR1 SQVTM and CDR2 ANQGSEA. DNA of the CDR3: TGCAGCGTTGAAACTAGCGGATTCTGCGAGACCCAGTACTTC. Amino acids: CSVETSGFCETQYF. Variable domain in full (rest from reference TRBV29-1 and TRBJ2-5): SAVISQKPSRDICQRGTSLTIQCQVDSQVTMMFWYRQQPGQSLTLIATANQGSEATYESGFVIDKFPISRPNLTFSTLTVSNMSPEDSSIYLCSVETSGFCETQYFGPGTRLLVL.

For the CDR3, the DNA is TGTGCCAGCAGTTTCTGGGACAGGGGGCTTGGGACCCAGTACTTC. This codes for CASSFWDRGLGTQYF. V gene TRBV12-3 or TRBV12-4 combines with J gene TRBJ2-5; TRBD1 matches at 12 bases. This CDR3 region has 15 residues. V dropped 3 bases and J dropped 7; count of bases not matched to a gene: 6.

The J gene is TRBJ1-4, the V gene TRBV4-1; D perhaps matches TRBD1 (5 bases). The CDR3 has 19 amino acids. CDR1 is MGHRA, CDR2 YSYEKL, per germline. The V end lost 4 bases, the J end lost 4 bases, and 25 bases lay between the germline ends. Written as DNA, the CDR3 is TGCGCCAGCAGCCCTAGTGGGAGGGCCGACAGCCACGTTAATGAAAAACTGTTTTTT. It codes for CASSPSGRADSHVNEKLFF.

This chain links TRBV20-1 with TRBJ1-2; perhaps TRBD1 as D (6 bases). Germline V gene lookup returns CDR1 DFQATT and CDR2 SNEGSKA (reference sequence). CDR3 length equals 13 residues. Trimming removed 4 bases from V and 3 bases from J, with 12 bases in between. In DNA, the CDR3 is TGCAGTGCTAATCACAGGGCCGACTATGGCTACACCTTC. Its translation is CSANHRADYGYTF.

This chain joins TRBV10-3 and TRBJ2-1; D uncertain. Trimming took 3 bases from V and 2 from J, leaving 11 bases between them. Germline V lookup: CDR1 ENHRY, CDR2 SYGVKD. The CDR3 covers 15 residues. The CDR3: CAISDPAGPYNEQFF. The CDR3 coding sequence is TGTGCCATCAGTGATCCCGCAGGACCCTACAATGAGCAGTTCTTC.

The chain uses TRBV11-2 and TRBJ1-6; TRBD1 might be the D (5 bases). CDR3 size: 16 residues. The V end lost 1 base, the J end lost 10 bases, and 17 bases lay between the germline ends. The germline V gene has CDR1 SGHAT and CDR2 FQNNGV. CDR3 coding DNA: TGTGCCAGCAGCTTAGGTGGGGGTAGTCTGGGGTCACCCCTCCACTTT. Translated: CASSLGGGSLGSPLHF.

The chain recombines TRBV12-5 with TRBJ2-3, with TRBD2 matching over 9 bases. Trimming took 3 bases from V and 3 from J; bases not matched to a gene: 10. Germline V gives CDR1 LGHNT, CDR2 FRNRAP. This CDR3 contains 17 residues. The CDR3 region has the DNA TGTGCTAGTGGTTTTAGGCGGGGGGGCATCGGGACAGATACGCAGTATTTT. Translated: CASGFRRGGIGTDTQYF.

This clonotype was recorded a few times. The V gene is TRBV27, the J gene TRBJ1-2, with D maybe TRBD1 (5 bases). Trimming removed 2 bases from V and 4 bases from J, with 14 bases in between. The CDR3 contains 15 residues. Germline V lookup: CDR1 MNHEY, CDR2 SMNVEV (reference sequence). CDR3 protein: CASSLRLQAAYGYTF. CDR3 coding DNA: TGTGCCAGCAGTTTAAGGTTACAGGCCGCCTATGGCTACACCTTC.

This clonotype was detected a few times. The CDR3 region is CASRTGLGKEQFF. CDR3 bases: TGTGCCAGCAGGACGGGACTTGGCAAGGAGCAGTTCTTC. The V call is TRBV6-2 or TRBV6-3, the J call TRBJ2-1; D is possibly TRBD2 (6 bases). In germline, CDR1 is MNHEY, CDR2 SVGEGT. CDR3 length: 13 amino acids. V was cut by 6 bases and J by 10 bases, with 16 bases left in between.

The chain employs TRBV12-3 or TRBV12-4 and TRBJ2-7; no firm D call. The J call may not be correct, given that the DNA end is closer to TRBJ2-5. The CDR3 consists of 14 residues. The CDR3 DNA follows: TGTGCCAGCAGACCCGGGTGGGGTGGTGAGACCCAGTACTTC. It codes for CASRPGWGGETQYF.

This clonotype was detected ten times or more. The rearrangement uses TRBV10-2 and TRBJ2-5; 8 nucleotides agree with TRBD1. The CDR3 is 14 amino acids. Germline values: CDR1 WSHSY, CDR2 SAAADI. V trimming: 5 bases; J trimming: 2 bases; junction bases outside the gene matches: 4. The CDR3 nucleotides read TGCGCCAGCAGTCGGACAGGGCCGCAAGAGACCCAGTACTTC. Translating it yields CASSRTGPQETQYF.

This clonotype was counted between two and nine times. The CDR3 region has the DNA TGCAGTGCTAGAGATCCCGAACGCTTCGTCAGGCCAGAAGCAGATACGCAGTATTTT. It encodes CSARDPERFVRPEADTQYF. The chain couples TRBV20-1 to TRBJ2-3; D is unclear. The V and J ends lost 0 bases and 4 bases respectively, with 26 bases between them. Germline lookup yields CDR1 DFQATT and CDR2 SNEGSKA (reference sequence). The CDR3 spans 19 residues.

This clonotype was counted between two and nine times. The chain recombines TRBV29-1 with TRBJ2-3; 7 bases are shared with TRBD1. CDR1 and CDR2 from the germline V gene are SQVTM and ANQGSEA. After removal of 3 bases from V and 0 bases from J, the junction contained 6 bases not matched to a gene. The CDR3 consists of 15 residues. CDR3 residues: CSVDGTDSSTDTQYF. The CDR3 nucleotides read TGCAGCGTTGATGGGACAGATTCTAGCACAGATACGCAGTATTTT.